This entry is about one TCR beta chain. This CDR3 contains 15 residues. Germline assignment: CDR1 SGHTA and CDR2 FQGTGA. Trimming left V 2 bases short and J 8 bases short, with 13 bases between. The entry originates in a study of OX40 agonist ivuxolimab in advanced cancers. The protocol was immunoSEQ multiplex PCR, while the TCRdb copy is restricted to in-frame clones and leaves out a portion. The sample holds 100,000 to 120,000 clones; about 91% are singletons and the top ten take around 0.61%. The rearrangement joins TRBV7-3 to TRBJ1-6; D uncertain. The sequencing used CD4+ or CD8+ T cells sorted from blood, collected in a trial of the OX40 agonist ivuxolimab. This sequence was found in an adult with an advanced solid tumor such as melanoma, head and neck, liver or kidney cancer. The CDR3 DNA reads TGTGCCAGCAGCTTAGGGGTCCACGGGGATTCACCCCTCCACTTT. Its translation is CASSLGVHGDSPLHF.